The 16 T cell receptor beta chains reported below all come from one sample, sequenced in a study of T cells after yellow fever vaccination. Using its own MiXCR run on the 5' RACE reads, TCRdb lists one record per CDR3 protein. The repertoire has fewer than 650,000 distinct CDR3 sequences, roughly 22% of them found once; the top ten carry less than 20%. The source material was PBMCs, sampled less than 25 days after the first yellow fever vaccination. These receptors all come from a man aged 18 to 30 who received the YFV17D yellow fever vaccine.

This sequence joins TRBV7-9 and TRBJ2-1; TRBD2 matches 7 bases. This CDR3 is built from 15 residues. Germline CDR1 is SEHNR and CDR2 is FQNEAQ (reference sequence). Losses at the gene ends were 2 bases for V and 7 bases for J; bases not matched to a gene: 8. In DNA, the CDR3 is TGTGCCAGCAGCTTATTAGCGGGCGGGGTAAATGAGCAGTTCTTC. This sequence encodes CASSLLAGGVNEQFF.

The sample holds a few counts of this clonotype. The chain has TRBV7-2 and TRBJ2-7, with 12 bases matching TRBD2. Germline loops: CDR1 SGHTA, CDR2 FQGNSA. V dropped 1 base and J dropped 4; count of bases not matched to a gene: 2. The CDR3 is 15 amino acids. DNA of the CDR3: TGTGCCAGCAGCTTAGAACTAGCGGGGGGATACGAGCAGTACGTC. Its protein product is CASSLELAGGYEQYV.

This chain links TRBV20-1 with TRBJ2-7; 8 bases are a match to TRBD2. The germline V gene encodes CDR1 DFQATT and CDR2 SNEGSKA (reference sequence). V shed 4 bases and J 2 bases; nucleotides not matched to a gene: 13. This CDR3 has 16 amino acids. The CDR3 bases are TGCAGTGCTACGAAGCGGGGGCGGGCGGAGCCCTACGAGCAGTACTTC. This sequence encodes CSATKRGRAEPYEQYF.

The gene calls are TRBV27 and TRBJ2-7; TRBD2 might be the D (5 bases). Trimming shortened V by 5 bases and J by 0 bases, and 14 bases separated the two germline ends. The length of the CDR3 is 15 residues. The V gene's germline CDR1 is MNHEY and CDR2 SMNVEV (reference sequence). The CDR3 sequence is CASSVTIPFSYEQYV. CDR3 sequence (DNA): TGTGCCAGCAGTGTGACTATACCGTTCTCCTACGAGCAGTACGTC.

This clonotype was counted a few times. The chain employs TRBV7-2 and TRBJ2-7, with 9 bases that match TRBD1. The CDR3 sequence is 17 residues long. After removal of 0 bases from V and 3 bases from J, the junction contained 9 bases not matched to a gene. From germline, CDR1 is SGHTA and CDR2 FQGNSA. As DNA, the CDR3 is TGTGCCAGCAGCTTAGCGAGGTTGGGACAGGGTTACTACGAGCAGTACTTC. Translation: CASSLARLGQGYYEQYF.

This clonotype occurred many times. The rearrangement joins TRBV29-1 to TRBJ2-5, with 8 bases aligning to TRBD1. CDR1 is SQVTM and CDR2 is ANQGSEA in the germline V gene. Trimming removed 6 bases from V and 5 bases from J; junction bases left unmatched: 2. The CDR3 is 11 amino acids. This CDR3 reads CSVTGVETQYF. In DNA, the CDR3 is TGCAGCGTGACAGGGGTTGAGACCCAGTACTTC.

This clonotype came up a few times. The chain employs TRBV5-1 and TRBJ1-5; D ambiguous. CDR3 length: 15 amino acids. Germline-derived CDR1 and CDR2 are SGHRS and YFSETQ. V was clipped by 0 bases and J by 5 bases, with 12 bases between them. CDR3 DNA sequence: TGCGCCAGCAGCTTGGACGGCCTAAGCCATCAGCCCCAGCATTTT. Translating it yields CASSLDGLSHQPQHF.

The chain employs TRBV28 and TRBJ1-1; weak D call: TRBD1 (6 bases). This CDR3 region has 15 residues. Between the trimmed V and J ends, which lost 6 bases and 5 bases, there was a span of 19 bases. Germline CDR1 is MDHEN and CDR2 is SYDVKM. CDR3 in amino acids: CASRVLAGAGTEAFF. The DNA for the CDR3 is TGTGCCAGCAGGGTCCTTGCAGGGGCTGGGACTGAAGCTTTCTTT.

This chain uses TRBV7-9 with TRBJ2-1; D is unresolved. The germline gives CDR1 SEHNR, CDR2 FQNEAQ (reference sequence). This CDR3 contains 15 residues. Trimming cost V 5 bases and J 7 bases, with 18 bases left between them. As DNA, the CDR3 is TGTGCCAGCAGCCAACGCTACAAAACCGGGAATGAGCAGTTCTTC. As protein: CASSQRYKTGNEQFF.

This chain uses TRBV12-3 or TRBV12-4 with TRBJ2-1; 7 bases align to TRBD1. V was clipped by 3 bases and J by 0 bases; unmatched bases: 11. The CDR3 runs 18 residues. Here the CDR3 DNA reads TGTGCCAGCAGTTTTGAGACCGGGACAGTGAGCTCCTACAATGAGCAGTTCTTC. Translation: CASSFETGTVSSYNEQFF.

This chain joins TRBV6-1 and TRBJ2-1; D may be TRBD1 (5 bases). The CDR3 sequence is 14 residues long. The germline V and J ends were trimmed by 4 bases and 2 bases, with 9 bases remaining between them. In germline, CDR1 is MNHNS, CDR2 SASEGT. The CDR3 loop is CASSGRDPYNEQFF. As DNA, the CDR3 is TGTGCCAGCAGTGGCAGGGATCCCTACAATGAGCAGTTCTTC.

The sample holds a few counts of this clonotype. The chain links TRBV20-1 to TRBJ2-2, with D possibly being TRBD1 (6 bases). CDR1 is DFQATT and CDR2 is SNEGSKA in the germline V gene (reference sequence). The CDR3 is 15 residues long. The CDR3 protein is CSVGQNIMNTGELFF. As DNA, the CDR3 is TGCAGCGTTGGACAGAATATAATGAACACCGGGGAGCTGTTTTTT.

This clonotype has a handful of counts. This chain uses TRBV27 with TRBJ2-5; D possibly corresponds to TRBD1 (6 bases). The V end was cut by 4 bases, the J end by 5 bases, with 14 bases between. Germline V gene data show CDR1 as MNHEY and CDR2 as SMNVEV (reference sequence). This CDR3 spans 14 amino acids. Written as DNA, the CDR3 is TGTGCCAGCAGTTACCAGGGGTACCGGGAGACCCAGTACTTC. This translates into CASSYQGYRETQYF.

This clonotype showed up just a few times. The chain recombines TRBV20-1 with TRBJ2-7; no definite D call. The V gene's germline CDR1 is DFQATT and CDR2 SNEGSKA (reference sequence). V was pared by 0 bases and J by 2 bases, with 11 bases between. The CDR3 spans 14 residues. The CDR3 DNA sequence: TGCAGTGCTAGAGATCATGTAAACCCCTACGAGCAGTACGTC. This encodes CSARDHVNPYEQYV.

This clonotype was detected only a few times. The chain combines TRBV7-8 with TRBJ2-3; perhaps TRBD2 as D (6 bases). Per the germline V gene, CDR1 is SGHVS and CDR2 is FQNEAQ. The CDR3 is 14 amino acids. V shed 5 bases and J shed 5 bases, with 14 bases lying between them. CDR3 nucleotides: TGTGCCAGCAGCCCCAAGAGGGGAGGAGATACGCAGTATTTT. It is translated as CASSPKRGGDTQYF.

The chain combines TRBV20-1 with TRBJ2-6; a possible D gene is TRBD1 (5 bases). Germline V lookup: CDR1 DFQATT, CDR2 SNEGSKA (reference sequence). Between the trimmed V and J ends, which lost 3 bases and 2 bases, there was a span of 5 bases. The CDR3 length is 13 residues. CDR3 sequence reads: CSASRAGANVLTF. The CDR3 DNA sequence: TGCAGTGCTAGCAGGGCTGGGGCCAACGTCCTGACTTTC.